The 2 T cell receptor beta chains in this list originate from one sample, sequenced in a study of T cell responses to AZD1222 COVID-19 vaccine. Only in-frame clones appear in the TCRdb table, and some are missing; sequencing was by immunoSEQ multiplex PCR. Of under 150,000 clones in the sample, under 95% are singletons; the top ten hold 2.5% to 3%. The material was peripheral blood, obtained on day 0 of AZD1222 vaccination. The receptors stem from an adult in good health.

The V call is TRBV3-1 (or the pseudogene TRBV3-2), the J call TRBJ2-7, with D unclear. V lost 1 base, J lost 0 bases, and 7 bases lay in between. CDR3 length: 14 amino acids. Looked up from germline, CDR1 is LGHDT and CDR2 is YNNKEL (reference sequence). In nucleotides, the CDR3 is TGTGCCAGCAGCCAAGGAATTGGCTCCTACGAGCAGTACTTC. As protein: CASSQGIGSYEQYF.

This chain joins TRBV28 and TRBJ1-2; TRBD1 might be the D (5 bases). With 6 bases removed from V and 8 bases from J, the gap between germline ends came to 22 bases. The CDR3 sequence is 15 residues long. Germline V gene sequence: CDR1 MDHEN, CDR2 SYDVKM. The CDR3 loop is CASSSLLGRGSGYTF. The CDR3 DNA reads TGTGCCAGCAGCTCCCTTTTAGGTCGGGGCAGCGGCTACACCTTC.